The 13 T cell receptor beta chains below come from one sample, sequenced in a study of beta chain features in type 1 diabetes. Findings of the study overall: In all four CD4+ subsets, TCRB CDR3 length was significantly, moderately reduced in type 1 diabetes.

Reverse transcription of all isolated RNA meant that expressed TCRB transcripts were sequenced. Here immunoSEQ multiplex PCR was the method, and the copy in TCRdb shows in-frame clones only, minus some. The table shows a few hundred thousand clones, with about 10% occurring only once. No antigens are known for them. Sequencing was performed on central memory CD4+ T cells from blood. These TCRs come from a man aged 30-40 years with type 1 diabetes.

V is TRBV5-1 and J is TRBJ1-4, with D possibly matching TRBD1 (6 bases). CDR3 length equals 16 residues. Trimming pared 0 bases from V and 8 bases from J, leaving 17 bases between. Germline V CDR1 and CDR2: SGHRS, YFSETQ. CDR3 DNA: TGCGCCAGCAGCTTGGCCTTGGCAGGGGAGGGAGAAAAACTGTTTTTT. Translated, it gives CASSLALAGEGEKLFF.

This clone showed up many times. The sample holds other DNA sequences that translate to the same CDR3. CDR3 nucleotide sequence: TGTGCCAGCAGCTTAGCAGGGACGAGCAATGAGCAGTTCTTC. Its translation: CASSLAGTSNEQFF. The V call is TRBV7-8, the J call TRBJ2-1, with D perhaps matching TRBD1 or TRBD2 (5 bases each). Trimming pared 0 bases from V and 6 bases from J, leaving 9 bases between. This CDR3 contains 14 residues. Per the germline V gene, CDR1 is SGHVS and CDR2 is FQNEAQ.

In this sample, this clone turned up a few times. The sample has other DNA sequences that encode this CDR3 too. The chain couples TRBV7-9 to TRBJ2-1; D not resolved. V gave up 0 bases and J gave up 5 bases, with 8 bases separating them. The CDR3 runs 14 residues. Germline assignment: CDR1 SEHNR and CDR2 FQNEAQ (reference sequence). CDR3 amino acids: CASSLAGGHNEQFF. The CDR3 bases are TGTGCCAGCAGCTTAGCGGGTGGGCACAATGAGCAGTTCTTC. The full variable domain, rest sourced from reference TRBV7-9 and TRBJ2-1, is DTGVSQNPRHKITKRGQNVTFRCDPISEHNRLYWYRQTLGQGPEFLTYFQNEAQLEKSRLLSDRFSAERPKGSFSTLEIQRTEQGDSAMYLCASSLAGGHNEQFFGPGTRLTVL.

This clone was detected only a few times. The rearrangement links TRBV11-3 to TRBJ2-3; D remains unclear. V lost 2 bases and J 3 bases, leaving 6 bases between the germline ends. Germline CDR1 reads SGHNT; CDR2 reads YENEEA. The CDR3 totals 13 residues. CDR3 sequence reads: CASSLSRTDTQYF. DNA of the CDR3: TGTGCCAGCAGCTTATCCAGGACAGATACGCAGTATTTT.

The genes are TRBV30 and TRBJ2-7; 9 bases match TRBD1. Germline CDR1 GTSNPN, CDR2 SVGIG (reference sequence). The CDR3 totals 14 residues. After removal of 3 bases from V and 4 bases from J, the junction contained 7 bases not matched to a gene. CDR3 in DNA: TGTGCCTGGAGACATACAGGGGGCCGGTACGAGCAGTACTTC. This sequence encodes CAWRHTGGRYEQYF. Based on the CDR3 plus reference TRBV30 and TRBJ2-7, the full variable domain is SQTIHQWPATLVQPVGSPLSLECTVEGTSNPNLYWYRQAAGRGLQLLFYSVGIGQISSEVPQNLSASRPQDRQFILSSKKLLLSDSGFYLCAWRHTGGRYEQYFGPGTRLTVT.

This clone showed up just a few times. The chain recombines TRBV18 with TRBJ2-1; 8 bases map to TRBD2. The CDR3 spans 12 residues. The V and J ends lost 6 bases and 7 bases, in that order; junction bases with no gene match: 2. Germline V lookup: CDR1 KGHSH, CDR2 LQKENI. As DNA, the CDR3 is TGTGCCAGCTCCCGGGGGGGAAATGAGCAGTTCTTC. It yields the protein CASSRGGNEQFF. Full variable domain (rest looked up from reference TRBV18 and TRBJ2-1): NAGVMQNPRHLVRRRGQEARLRCSPMKGHSHVYWYRQLPEEGLKFMVYLQKENIIDESGMPKERFSAEFPKEGPSILRIQQVVRGDSAAYFCASSRGGNEQFFGPGTRLTVL.

This clone was detected a few times. V gene TRBV4-2 combines with J gene TRBJ2-2; perhaps D is TRBD1 or TRBD2 (5 bases each). The CDR3 has 15 residues. Germline-derived CDR1 and CDR2 are LGHNA and YNFKEQ. Trimming cost V 1 base and J 6 bases, with 12 bases left between them. The CDR3 sequence: CASSQGGTVPGELFF. The CDR3 nucleotides are TGTGCCAGCAGCCAAGGGGGGACGGTCCCCGGGGAGCTGTTTTTT.

This clone has a count of ten or more. This chain uses TRBV7-8 with TRBJ2-1, with 10 positions matching TRBD1. J was trimmed by 7 bases and V by 5 bases; bases with no gene match: 5. This CDR3 region has 14 residues. CDR1 SGHVS and CDR2 FQNEAQ come from the germline V gene. The CDR3 protein is CASSDRDRGNEQFF. CDR3 bases: TGTGCCAGCAGCGACCGGGACAGGGGAAATGAGCAGTTCTTC.

This clone was seen a few times. V gene TRBV20-1 combines with J gene TRBJ1-1; D is unclear. Trimming took off 2 bases at V and 1 base at J, with 2 bases between the two ends. Germline CDR1 is DFQATT and CDR2 is SNEGSKA (reference sequence). The CDR3 spans 11 residues. The CDR3 sequence: CSARQNTEAFF. The DNA of the CDR3 is TGCAGTGCTAGACAGAACACTGAAGCTTTCTTT.

This clone has just a few counts. The chain employs TRBV6-5 and TRBJ2-7, with D perhaps matching TRBD1 (6 bases). Germline V gene lookup returns CDR1 MNHEY and CDR2 SVGAGI. The length of the CDR3 is 14 residues. The V and J ends lost 4 bases and 2 bases respectively, with 12 bases between them. CDR3 protein: CASSWTRQAYEQYF. The CDR3 DNA reads as TGTGCCAGCAGTTGGACGCGACAGGCCTACGAGCAGTACTTC.

This clone was observed a handful of times. With a much larger clone just one base away, this may be a read error. The gene calls are TRBV7-6 and TRBJ2-3; tentative D call: TRBD1 (5 bases). Trimming stripped 5 bases from V and 3 bases from J, with 6 bases between. Germline V lookup: CDR1 SGHVS, CDR2 FNYEAQ. The length of the CDR3 is 12 residues. The CDR3 DNA is TGTGCCAGCAGCCACAGGACAGATACGCAGTATTTT. Amino acids: CASSHRTDTQYF.

In regard to this clone: The same CDR3 arises from other DNA sequences in this sample as well. The chain carries TRBV28 and TRBJ2-3, with a weak D call TRBD1 (5 bases). CDR1 and CDR2 (germline): MDHEN, SYDVKM. The V and J ends lost 5 bases and 5 bases respectively, with 8 bases between them. The CDR3 length is 12 residues. The CDR3 DNA follows: TGTGCCAGCAGTCCCCAGGGAGATACGCAGTATTTT. Translation gives CASSPQGDTQYF.

For this clone: It differs at one base from a far larger clone, so likely a read error. In the same sample, other DNA sequences code for this CDR3. This chain links TRBV9 with TRBJ2-3, with D possibly being TRBD1 (5 bases). The V and J ends lost 1 base and 6 bases respectively, with 12 bases between them. In germline, CDR1 is SGDLS, CDR2 YYNGEE. CDR3 length equals 14 residues. CDR3 bases: TGTGCCAGCAGCGTATTTCAGGGCGCGGATACGCAGTATTTT. It specifies CASSVFQGADTQYF.